This is a list of T cell receptor beta chains from one sample in a study of breast tumors, draining lymph nodes, adjacent tissues. MiXCR was run by TCRdb on the multiplex PCR reads, yielding one entry per CDR3 protein. The sample shows 200,000 to 250,000 distinct CDR3 sequences, about 30% of them seen only once. Sequencing input: axillary lymph node tissue. Receptors were obtained from a female donor with breast cancer. Some clones in this sample may be carry-over from other donors' samples. CDR3s include the opening cysteine and the closing phenylalanine or tryptophan. A D gene is named only where the DNA matches it firmly. Rows may omit the clone size; those that give it use once, few, many or a size class.

TRBV29-1,NA,TRBJ2-1,many,TGCAGCGAACGGGACTCCAATGAGCAGTTCTTC,CSERDSNEQFF
TRBV10-1,TRBD2,TRBJ2-1,NA,TGCGCCAGCAGTGCACTAGCGGGCAATGAGCAGTTCTTC,CASSALAGNEQFF
TRBV2,NA,TRBJ1-2,NA,TGTGCCAGCAGCCTACAGGGCACCTTC,CASSLQGTF
TRBV10-2,NA,TRBJ1-5,many,TGCGCCAGCAGGACCGTGGGGACAAATCAGCCCCAGCATTTT,CASRTVGTNQPQHF
TRBV11-3,NA,TRBJ1-1,NA,TGTGCCAGCAGCTTGCACCGATACAACACTGAAGCTTTCTTT,CASSLHRYNTEAFF
TRBV11-2,TRBD2,TRBJ2-1,many,TGTGCCAGCAGGCGGAGGACTAGCGGGTACAATGAGCAGTTCTTC,CASRRRTSGYNEQFF
TRBV5-1,TRBD1,TRBJ2-5,many,TGCGCCAGCAGCTATGGCAGGGGGCAAGAGACCCAGTACTTC,CASSYGRGQETQYF
TRBV2,TRBD2,TRBJ2-2,NA,TGTGCCAGCTCGGACAGGGCTGGACTAGCGGGAGACCGGACCGGGGAGCTGTTTTTT,CASSDRAGLAGDRTGELFF
TRBV7-2,TRBD2,TRBJ2-1,many,TGTGCCAGCAGCTCCGGGACTAGCCGATTAAATGAGCAGTTCTTC,CASSSGTSRLNEQFF
TRBV5-1,TRBD2,TRBJ2-1,NA,TGCGCCAGCAGCCCAACGACTAGCGGGACCTACAATGAGCAGTTCTTC,CASSPTTSGTYNEQFF
TRBV15,NA,TRBJ1-6,NA,TGTGCCACCAGCAGAGACGCCAGGGGAACCTATAATTCACCCCTCCACTTT,CATSRDARGTYNSPLHF
TRBV2,NA,TRBJ2-7,many,TGTGCCAGCACCGCCCAAACTAGTCCCGGGGAGCAGTACTTC,CASTAQTSPGEQYF
TRBV19,NA,TRBJ1-5,many,TGTGCCAGTAGTATAGATCGAAGGAAGAATCAGCCCCAGCATTTT,CASSIDRRKNQPQHF
TRBV2,TRBD1,TRBJ2-1,many,TGTGCCAGCAGCCGAGACAGGGTCAATGAGCAGTTCTTC,CASSRDRVNEQFF
TRBV20-1,TRBD2,TRBJ2-5,NA,TGCAGTGCTCCGACTAGCGGGGACCAAGAGACCCAGTACTTC,CSAPTSGDQETQYF
TRBV12-5,NA,TRBJ2-3,many,TGTGCTAGTGGTTTCTCTTACACATTTAGCACAGATACGCAGTATTTT,CASGFSYTFSTDTQYF
TRBV6-5,TRBD1,TRBJ1-5,few,TGTGCCAGCAGACCCGGGACAGGGATGAGGTTCAATCAGCCCCAGCATTTT,CASRPGTGMRFNQPQHF